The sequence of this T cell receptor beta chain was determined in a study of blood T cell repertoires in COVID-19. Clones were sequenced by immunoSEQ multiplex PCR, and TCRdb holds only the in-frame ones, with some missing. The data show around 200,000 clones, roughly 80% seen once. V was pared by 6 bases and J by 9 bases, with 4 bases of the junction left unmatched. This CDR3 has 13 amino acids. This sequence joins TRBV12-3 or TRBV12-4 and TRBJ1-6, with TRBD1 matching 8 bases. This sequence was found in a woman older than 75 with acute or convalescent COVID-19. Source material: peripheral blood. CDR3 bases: TGTGCCAGCAGAGGACAGGGAATTTCACCCCTCCACTTT. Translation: CASRGQGISPLHF.